This T cell receptor beta chain was sequenced during a study of regulatory T cells in long-lasting Graves disease. Indicated time point: newly diagnosed GD, antithyroid drugs for less than 3 months. After RNA was extracted from PBMCs, the TCR library was made from it. TCR beta libraries were built with iRepertoire HTBI primers and Arm-PCR of CDR3 regions. TCRdb reprocessed the multiplex PCR reads with MiXCR, giving one entry per CDR3 protein. Of some 200,000 distinct CDR3 sequences listed, around 20% are singletons. The CDR3 has 16 amino acids. V was trimmed by 0 bases and J by 11 bases, leaving 17 bases between them. Germline CDR1 is SNHLY and CDR2 is FYNNEI. This same sample was also part of a study on T cells in Graves' hyperthyroidism and ophthalmopathy.

The sequencing used peripheral blood mononuclear cells (PBMCs), collected at new diagnosis, from a patient treated with antithyroid drugs. The sequence was collected from a woman aged 30 to 39 with Graves disease. The chain recombines TRBV2 with TRBJ1-6; D is possibly TRBD1 (6 bases). CDR3 sequence (DNA): TGTGCCAGCAGTGAAGCGCTTAGACTCACAGGGACACCCCTCCACTTT. Its translation is CASSEALRLTGTPLHF.